What follows is one TCR beta chain and its context. Its recognized antigen is unknown. No qualities accompany the bases; no much larger clone lies one base away. This sample stems from a study of T cells in Graves' hyperthyroidism and ophthalmopathy (dated by TCRdb to about 2019). Notes on the research overall: Peripheral blood samples were taken at the time of initial diagnosis, prior to any treatment. A discovery cohort of roughly 100 patients, about 40 with Graves' ophthalmopathy and over 55 with stable Graves' hyperthyroidism, was used to find distinguishing TCR V-J signatures. Prospective prediction of ophthalmopathy was tested in an independent validation cohort consisting of some 20 hyperthyroidism patients and 15 or so patients who later progressed to ophthalmopathy. The 75 to 100 discovery patients were randomly split 7:3 into training and test sets. In roughly six Graves' hyperthyroidism patients, the study also compared T-cell repertoires from thyroid tissue with T-cell repertoires from blood. Following sampling, methimazole starting at 30 mg daily was given to hyperthyroidism patients, and high-dose intravenous methylprednisolone was given to ophthalmopathy patients. The paper reports TCR Vbeta CDR3 sequencing of over 130 peripheral blood samples: approximately 41 ophthalmopathy, about 75 hyperthyroidism and around 17 progressor patients. The full study reports these points: During validation, the model predicted progression to ophthalmopathy a median of approximately 7 months ahead of onset, with just under 71% sensitivity and almost 75% specificity. Most expanded thyroid clonotypes (frequency above 0.001) were also found in blood, which suggests that blood repertoires may mirror thyroid immune responses. A 13 V-J signature model separated ophthalmopathy from stable hyperthyroidism, with around 90% sensitivity and about 81% specificity in cross-validation and 80%/75% in testing. No statistical method was used to set the sample size in advance, and investigators knew the group allocation.

From the cysteine up to the phenylalanine, the CDR3 has a length of 14 residues. Only CDR3 DNA is held: 42 bases, read in frame from base 1. CDR1 is given as SGHNT and CDR2 as YYREEE, both from the germline V gene (reference sequence). Trimming removed 1 base from V and 11 bases from J; the gene matches leave 10 bases unexplained. The TCR beta CDR3 regions were amplified from RNA transcripts. The first round of RT-PCR for the TCR CDR3 was performed with the HTBI primer set and the Qiagen OneStep RT-PCR kit. A second multiplex PCR round built the libraries, followed by size selection and purification. The libraries were sequenced on an Illumina HiSeq2000 using paired-end 100 bp reads. As for the original processing: SOAPnuke was used to process the raw data, removing reads that contained adapters or uncalled bases, had a mean Phred below 15, or lacked an exact match to the constant primer or identifier. High-quality paired reads were merged using COPE v1.2.5, and each unique nucleotide sequence was defined as a clonotype. Clonotypes were aligned to IMGT TRBV, TRBD and TRBJ reference segments using MiTCR v1.1. Analysis was restricted to V-J combinations with a frequency above 0.0001, which covered roughly 99% of repertoires. A TCS score was defined as the ratio between F50 (clonal expansion) and ExV (chaos), using BLOSUM62-based TCRdist between CDR3 peptides within each V-J. Welch's t-statistics and random forest reduced several hundred V-J features to 13, which were used in a naive Bayes classifier (R e1071). The Morisita-Horn index was used to measure how similar the thyroid and blood repertoires were. TCRdb reprocessed the public reads (quality trimming at Q25 with fastp, clone calling with MiXCR) and kept in-frame beta chains. Identical CDR3 proteins give one entry, which carries the most common genes and DNA. Clone size and V and J calls follow TCRdb, not the original study. Counted in this sample were about 840,000 distinct CDR3 sequences; over 35% of them appeared once. Around 10% of the sample goes to the ten largest clones.

Stable Graves' hyperthyroidism was defined as the absence of progression to ophthalmopathy over 18 months of follow-up. Hyperthyroidism patients were newly diagnosed, had a disease duration of under 2 months, and were aged 18 to 65 years. The study excluded patients with uncontrolled infections, other autoimmune diseases, pregnancy or lactation. Diagnoses were established on the basis of clinical symptoms, serum thyroxine and TRAb, thyroid ultrasound, and orbital computed tomography. PBMCs were isolated from approximately 10 ml of fresh peripheral blood by Ficoll-Paque density gradient centrifugation. Total RNA was extracted with Trizol reagent, and quality was checked on an Agilent 2100 Bioanalyzer.

Sequenced: blood. The receptor chain draws on TRBV5-4 and TRBJ1-2; the junction holds 8 bases that match TRBD1. This TCR came from a man aged 18 to 30 with Graves' hyperthyroidism. The DNA is as follows: TGTGCCAGCAGCTTGCAGGACAGGGAGCTTAGTTACACCTTC. This sequence encodes CASSLQDRELSYTF.